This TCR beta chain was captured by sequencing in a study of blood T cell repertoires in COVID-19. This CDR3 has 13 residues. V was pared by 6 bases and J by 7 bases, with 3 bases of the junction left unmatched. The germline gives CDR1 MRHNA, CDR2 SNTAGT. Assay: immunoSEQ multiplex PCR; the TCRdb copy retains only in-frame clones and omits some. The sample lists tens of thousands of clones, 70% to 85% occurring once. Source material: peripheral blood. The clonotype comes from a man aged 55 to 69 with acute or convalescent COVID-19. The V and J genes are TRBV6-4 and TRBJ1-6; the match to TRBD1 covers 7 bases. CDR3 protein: CASREQGNSPLHF. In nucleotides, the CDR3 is TGTGCCAGCAGGGAACAGGGGAATTCACCCCTCCACTTT.